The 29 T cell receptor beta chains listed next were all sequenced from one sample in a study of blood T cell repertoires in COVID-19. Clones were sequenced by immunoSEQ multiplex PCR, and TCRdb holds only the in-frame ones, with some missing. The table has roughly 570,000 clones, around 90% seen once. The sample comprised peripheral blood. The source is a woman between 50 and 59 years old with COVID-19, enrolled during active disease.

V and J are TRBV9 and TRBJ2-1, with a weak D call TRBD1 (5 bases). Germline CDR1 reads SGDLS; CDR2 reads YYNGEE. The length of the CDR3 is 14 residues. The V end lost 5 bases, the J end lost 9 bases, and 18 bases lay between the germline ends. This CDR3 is CASRGQGIASEQFF. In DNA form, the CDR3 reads TGTGCCAGCAGGGGGCAGGGTATCGCCAGTGAGCAGTTCTTC.

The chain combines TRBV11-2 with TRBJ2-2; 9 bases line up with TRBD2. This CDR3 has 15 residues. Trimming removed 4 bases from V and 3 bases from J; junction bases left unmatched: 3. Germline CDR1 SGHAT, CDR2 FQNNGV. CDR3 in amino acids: CASSWLAGDTGELFF. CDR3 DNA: TGTGCCAGCAGCTGGTTAGCGGGGGACACCGGGGAGCTGTTTTTT.

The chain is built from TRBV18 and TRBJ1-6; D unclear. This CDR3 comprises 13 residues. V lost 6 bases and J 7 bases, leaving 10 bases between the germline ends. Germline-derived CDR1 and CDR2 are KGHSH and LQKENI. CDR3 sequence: CASSRARNSPLHF. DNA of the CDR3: TGTGCCAGCTCCCGTGCCAGAAATTCACCCCTCCACTTT.

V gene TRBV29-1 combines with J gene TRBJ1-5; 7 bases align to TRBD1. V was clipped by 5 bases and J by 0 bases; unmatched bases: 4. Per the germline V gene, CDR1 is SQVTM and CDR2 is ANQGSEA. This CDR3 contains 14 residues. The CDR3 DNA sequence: TGCAGCGTTCGAACAGGGGATAGCAATCAGCCCCAGCATTTT. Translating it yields CSVRTGDSNQPQHF.

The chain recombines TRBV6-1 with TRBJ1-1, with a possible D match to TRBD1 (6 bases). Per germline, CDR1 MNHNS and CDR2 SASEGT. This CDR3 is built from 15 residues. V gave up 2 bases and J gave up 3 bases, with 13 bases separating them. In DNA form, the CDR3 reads TGTGCCAGCAGTGAATGGGGGCGAGGGGACACTGAAGCTTTCTTT. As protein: CASSEWGRGDTEAFF.

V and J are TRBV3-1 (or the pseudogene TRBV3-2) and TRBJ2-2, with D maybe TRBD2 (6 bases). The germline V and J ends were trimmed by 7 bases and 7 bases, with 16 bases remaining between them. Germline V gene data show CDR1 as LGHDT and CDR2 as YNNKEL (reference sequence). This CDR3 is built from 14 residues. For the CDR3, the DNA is TGTGCCAGCACCGCGCGGGGTGAGAACGGGGAGCTGTTTTTT. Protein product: CASTARGENGELFF.

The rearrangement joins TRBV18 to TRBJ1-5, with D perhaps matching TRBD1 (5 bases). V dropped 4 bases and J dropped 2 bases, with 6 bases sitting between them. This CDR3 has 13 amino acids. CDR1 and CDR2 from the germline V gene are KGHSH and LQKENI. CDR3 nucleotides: TGTGCCAGCTCACAACAGGGCAATCAGCCCCAGCATTTT. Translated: CASSQQGNQPQHF.

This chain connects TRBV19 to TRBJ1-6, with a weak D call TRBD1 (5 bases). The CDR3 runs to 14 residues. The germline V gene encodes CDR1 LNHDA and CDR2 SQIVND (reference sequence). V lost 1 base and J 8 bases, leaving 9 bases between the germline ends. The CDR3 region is CASSIVGEDSPLHF. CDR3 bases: TGTGCCAGTAGTATAGTAGGGGAGGATTCACCCCTCCACTTT. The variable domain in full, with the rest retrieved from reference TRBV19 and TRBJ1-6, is DGGITQSPKYLFRKEGQNVTLSCEQNLNHDAMYWYRQDPGQGLRLIYYSQIVNDFQKGDIAEGYSVSREKKESFPLTVTSAQKNPTAFYLCASSIVGEDSPLHFGNGTRLTVT.

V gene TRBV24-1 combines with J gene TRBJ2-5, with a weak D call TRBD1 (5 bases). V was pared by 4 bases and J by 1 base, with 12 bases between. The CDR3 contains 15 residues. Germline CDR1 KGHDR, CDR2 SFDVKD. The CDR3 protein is CATSERQGFQETQYF. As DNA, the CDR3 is TGTGCCACCAGTGAGAGGCAGGGCTTCCAAGAGACCCAGTACTTC.

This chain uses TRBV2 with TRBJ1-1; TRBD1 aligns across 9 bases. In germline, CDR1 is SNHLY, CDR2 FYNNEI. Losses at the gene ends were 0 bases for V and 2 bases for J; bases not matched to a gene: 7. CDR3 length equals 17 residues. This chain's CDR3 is CASSEAEQGARNTEAFF. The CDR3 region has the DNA TGTGCCAGCAGTGAAGCAGAACAGGGGGCGAGAAACACTGAAGCTTTCTTT.

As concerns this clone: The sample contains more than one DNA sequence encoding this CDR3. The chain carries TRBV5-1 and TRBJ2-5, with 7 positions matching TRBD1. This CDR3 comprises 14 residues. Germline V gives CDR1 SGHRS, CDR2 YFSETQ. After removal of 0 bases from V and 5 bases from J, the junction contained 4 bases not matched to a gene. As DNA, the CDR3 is TGCGCCAGCAGCTTGGTAGGGGGCCAGGAGACCCAGTACTTC. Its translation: CASSLVGGQETQYF.

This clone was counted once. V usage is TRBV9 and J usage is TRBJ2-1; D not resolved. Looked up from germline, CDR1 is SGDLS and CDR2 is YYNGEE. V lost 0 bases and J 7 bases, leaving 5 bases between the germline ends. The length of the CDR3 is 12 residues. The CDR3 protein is CASSVALNEQFF. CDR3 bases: TGTGCCAGCAGCGTAGCTCTAAATGAGCAGTTCTTC.

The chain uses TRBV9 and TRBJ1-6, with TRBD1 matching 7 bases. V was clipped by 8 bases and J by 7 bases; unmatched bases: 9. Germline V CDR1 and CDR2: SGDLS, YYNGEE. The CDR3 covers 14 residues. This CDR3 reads CARGLTGYNSPLHF. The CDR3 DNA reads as TGTGCCAGAGGCTTGACAGGGTACAATTCACCCCTCCACTTT.

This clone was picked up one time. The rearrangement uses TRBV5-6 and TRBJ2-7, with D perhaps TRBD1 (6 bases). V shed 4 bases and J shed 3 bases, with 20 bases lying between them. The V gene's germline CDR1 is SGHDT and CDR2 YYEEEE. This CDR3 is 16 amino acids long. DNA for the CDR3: TGTGCCAGCAGCGTGGGCCCCGGACAGAGGAGCTACGAGCAGTACTTC. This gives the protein CASSVGPGQRSYEQYF.

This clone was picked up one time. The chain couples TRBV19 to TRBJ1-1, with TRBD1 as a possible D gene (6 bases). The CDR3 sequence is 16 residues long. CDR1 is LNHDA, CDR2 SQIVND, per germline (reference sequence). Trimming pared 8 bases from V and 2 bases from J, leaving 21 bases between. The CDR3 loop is CASLRGPISRNTEAFF. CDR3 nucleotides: TGTGCCAGTTTGCGGGGGCCCATTTCGAGAAACACTGAAGCTTTCTTT. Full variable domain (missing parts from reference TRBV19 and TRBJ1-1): DGGITQSPKYLFRKEGQNVTLSCEQNLNHDAMYWYRQDPGQGLRLIYYSQIVNDFQKGDIAEGYSVSREKKESFPLTVTSAQKNPTAFYLCASLRGPISRNTEAFFGQGTRLTVV.

CDR3 loop: CASSPSRDRGPLTF. In nucleotides, the CDR3 is TGTGCCAGCAGTCCGTCCCGGGACAGGGGCCCTCTCACTTTC. The chain carries TRBV27 and TRBJ2-6; TRBD1 agrees at 10 bases. The trim removed 5 bases at V and 19 bases at J, leaving 14 bases unmatched. CDR3 size: 14 residues. Germline V gene sequence: CDR1 MNHEY, CDR2 SMNVEV (reference sequence).

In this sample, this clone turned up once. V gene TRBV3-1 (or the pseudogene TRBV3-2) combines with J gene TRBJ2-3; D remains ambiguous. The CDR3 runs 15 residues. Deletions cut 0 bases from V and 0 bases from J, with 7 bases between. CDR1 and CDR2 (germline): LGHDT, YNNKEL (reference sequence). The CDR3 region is CASSQDPTSTDTQYF. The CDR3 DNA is TGTGCCAGCAGCCAAGATCCAACTAGCACAGATACGCAGTATTTT.

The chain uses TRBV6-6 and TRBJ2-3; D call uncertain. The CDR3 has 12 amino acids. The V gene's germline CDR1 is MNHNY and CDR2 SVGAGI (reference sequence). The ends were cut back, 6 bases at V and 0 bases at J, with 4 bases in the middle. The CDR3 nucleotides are TGTGCCAGCAGGGGCAGCACAGATACGCAGTATTTT. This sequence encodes CASRGSTDTQYF.

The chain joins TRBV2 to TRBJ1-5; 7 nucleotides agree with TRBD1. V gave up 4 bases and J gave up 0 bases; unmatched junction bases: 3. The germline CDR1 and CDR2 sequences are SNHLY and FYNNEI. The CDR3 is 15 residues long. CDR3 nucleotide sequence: TGTGCCAGCAGTGTCGGGACAGATAGCAATCAGCCCCAGCATTTT. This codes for CASSVGTDSNQPQHF.

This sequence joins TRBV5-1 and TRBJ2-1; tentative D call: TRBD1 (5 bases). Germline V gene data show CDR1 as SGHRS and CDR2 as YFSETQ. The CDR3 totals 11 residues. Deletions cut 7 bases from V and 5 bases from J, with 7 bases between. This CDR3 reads CASRQNNEQFF. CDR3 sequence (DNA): TGCGCCAGCCGACAGAACAATGAGCAGTTCTTC.

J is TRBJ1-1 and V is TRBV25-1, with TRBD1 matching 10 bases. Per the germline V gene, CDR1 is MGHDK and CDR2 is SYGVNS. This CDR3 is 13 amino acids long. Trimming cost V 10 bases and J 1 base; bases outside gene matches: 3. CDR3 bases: TGTGCCACCAGACAGGGGGCGAACACTGAAGCTTTCTTT. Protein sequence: CATRQGANTEAFF. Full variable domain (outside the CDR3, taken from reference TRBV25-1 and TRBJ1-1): EADIYQTPRYLVIGTGKKITLECSQTMGHDKMYWYQQDPGMELHLIHYSYGVNSTEKGDLSSESTVSRIRTEHFPLTLESARPSHTSQYLCATRQGANTEAFFGQGTRLTVV.

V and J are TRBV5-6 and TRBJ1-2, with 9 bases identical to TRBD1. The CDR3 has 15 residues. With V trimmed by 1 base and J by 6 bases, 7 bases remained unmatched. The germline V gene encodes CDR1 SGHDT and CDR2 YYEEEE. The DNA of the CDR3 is TGTGCCAGCAGCTTGAAGTTAGGGACAGGGAATGGCTACACCTTC. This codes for CASSLKLGTGNGYTF.

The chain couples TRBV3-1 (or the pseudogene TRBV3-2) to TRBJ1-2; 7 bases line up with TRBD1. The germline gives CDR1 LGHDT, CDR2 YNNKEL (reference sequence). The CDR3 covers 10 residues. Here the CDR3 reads CYRGVYGYTF. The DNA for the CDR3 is TGTTACAGGGGAGTATATGGCTACACCTTC.

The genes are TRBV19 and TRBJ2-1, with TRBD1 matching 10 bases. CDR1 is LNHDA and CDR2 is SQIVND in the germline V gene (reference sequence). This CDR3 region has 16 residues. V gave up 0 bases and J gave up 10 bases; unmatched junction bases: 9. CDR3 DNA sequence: TGTGCCAGTAGTATAGAACCGGGACAGGGGTGGGGGGAGCAGTTCTTC. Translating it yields CASSIEPGQGWGEQFF.

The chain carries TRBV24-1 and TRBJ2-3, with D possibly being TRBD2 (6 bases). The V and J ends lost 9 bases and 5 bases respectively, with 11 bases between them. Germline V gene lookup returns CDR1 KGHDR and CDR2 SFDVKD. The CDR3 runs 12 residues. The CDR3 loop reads CATAWEEDTQYF. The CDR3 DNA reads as TGTGCCACCGCCTGGGAGGAAGATACGCAGTATTTT.

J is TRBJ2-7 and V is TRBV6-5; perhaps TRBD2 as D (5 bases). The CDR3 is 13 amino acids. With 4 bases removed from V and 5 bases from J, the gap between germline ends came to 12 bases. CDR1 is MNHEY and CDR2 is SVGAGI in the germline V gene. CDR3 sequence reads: CASSLDGLNEQYF. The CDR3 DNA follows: TGTGCCAGCAGTTTAGACGGACTCAACGAGCAGTACTTC.

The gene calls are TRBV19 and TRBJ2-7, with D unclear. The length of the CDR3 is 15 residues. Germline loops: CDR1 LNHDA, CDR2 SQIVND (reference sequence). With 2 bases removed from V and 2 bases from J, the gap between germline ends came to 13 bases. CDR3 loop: CASSISPPLAYEQYF. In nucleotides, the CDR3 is TGTGCCAGTAGTATATCCCCCCCCCTCGCCTACGAGCAGTACTTC.

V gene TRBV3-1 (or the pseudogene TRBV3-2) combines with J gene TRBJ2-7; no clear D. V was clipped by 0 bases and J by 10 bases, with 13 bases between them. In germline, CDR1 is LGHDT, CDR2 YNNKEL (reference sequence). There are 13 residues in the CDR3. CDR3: CASSQDLSTDQYF. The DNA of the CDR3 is TGTGCCAGCAGCCAAGATCTTTCTACCGATCAGTACTTC.

CDR3 in DNA: TGTGCCTGGAGTTGGCAGGGTGTCCGACACCTCCACTTT. Its protein is CAWSWQGVRHLHF. The gene calls are TRBV30 and TRBJ1-6; possibly TRBD1 for D (5 bases). Germline CDR1 and CDR2: GTSNPN and SVGIG (reference sequence). This CDR3 contains 13 residues. V was cut by 2 bases and J by 15 bases, with 17 bases left in between. Together with reference TRBV30 and TRBJ1-6, the CDR3 gives the full variable domain: SQTIHQWPATLVQPVGSPLSLECTVEGTSNPNLYWYRQAAGRGLQLLFYSVGIGQISSEVPQNLSASRPQDRQFILSSKKLLLSDSGFYLCAWSWQGVRHLHFGNGTRLTVT.